This T cell receptor (beta chain) emerged from a study of blood T cell repertoires in COVID-19. Study at large: Acute and convalescent COVID-19 samples came from the United States, Italy and Spain.

TCRdb's copy holds only in-frame clones and misses some; the assay was immunoSEQ multiplex PCR. The profile shows approximately 360,000 clones, 70% to 90% of them singletons. Recruitment covered about two dozen US areas and drew participants whose ages spanned roughly 18 to 89 years. This clonotype originated in a woman under 40 with acute COVID-19. Sequenced input: PBMCs or T cells enriched from blood (not recorded which).

For the CDR3, the DNA is TGTGCCAGCAGCCACCGGCCTTCAGGGTTGGTGGATAGGAACACTGAAGCTTTCTTT. Translated, it gives CASSHRPSGLVDRNTEAFF. The gene calls are TRBV3-1 (or the pseudogene TRBV3-2) and TRBJ1-1; perhaps TRBD1 as D (5 bases). CDR1 and CDR2 (germline): LGHDT, YNNKEL (reference sequence). The CDR3 spans 19 residues. V was cut by 3 bases and J by 1 base, with 24 bases left in between.